This T cell receptor beta chain appears in the sequencing data of a study of T cell responses to AZD1222 COVID-19 vaccine. Study outcomes and limitations: Only a handful of AZD1222 recipients were seropositive at baseline. Reports say nearly half of spike-specific TCRs go after unmutated variant regions. Vaccine-associated CD4 TCRs ranged over spike, dominating at 160-218 and 743-854.

As to this clone: The antigen is undetermined.

Sequenced by immunoSEQ multiplex PCR; TCRdb stores in-frame clones only, minus some. The table includes some 110,000 clones, roughly 90% detected once. V lost 9 bases and J lost 4, with 7 bases in between. CDR3 size: 12 residues. CDR1 and CDR2 (germline): LGHNA, YNFKEQ. The sequencing here drew on peripheral blood, taken on day 0 of AZD1222 vaccination. The clonotype originates from an adult in good health. The V gene is TRBV4-2, the J gene TRBJ1-6; weak D call: TRBD1 (5 bases). Written as DNA, the CDR3 is TGTGCCAGTCGGGGGTATAATTCACCCCTCCACTTT. Translation: CASRGYNSPLHF.